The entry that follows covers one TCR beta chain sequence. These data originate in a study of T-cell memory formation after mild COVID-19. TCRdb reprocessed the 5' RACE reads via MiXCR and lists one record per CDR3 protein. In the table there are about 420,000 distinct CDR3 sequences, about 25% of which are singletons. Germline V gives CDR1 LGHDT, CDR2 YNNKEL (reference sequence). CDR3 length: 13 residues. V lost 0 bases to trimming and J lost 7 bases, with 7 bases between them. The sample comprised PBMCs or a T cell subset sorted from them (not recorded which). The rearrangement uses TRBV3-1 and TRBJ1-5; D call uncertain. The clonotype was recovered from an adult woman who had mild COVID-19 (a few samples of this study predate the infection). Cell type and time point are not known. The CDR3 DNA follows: TGTGCCAGCAGCCAAGATTCGGCCCAGCCCCAGCATTTT. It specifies CASSQDSAQPQHF.